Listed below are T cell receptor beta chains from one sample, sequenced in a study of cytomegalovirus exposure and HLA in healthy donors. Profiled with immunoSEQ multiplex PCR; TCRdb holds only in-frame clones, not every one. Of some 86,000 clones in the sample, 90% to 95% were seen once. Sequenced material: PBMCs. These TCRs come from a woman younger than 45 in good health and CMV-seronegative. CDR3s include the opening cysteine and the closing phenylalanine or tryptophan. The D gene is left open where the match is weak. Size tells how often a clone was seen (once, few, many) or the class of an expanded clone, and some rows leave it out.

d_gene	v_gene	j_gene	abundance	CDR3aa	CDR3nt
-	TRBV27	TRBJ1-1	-	CASSQGGTEAFF	TGTGCCAGCTCACAGGGTGGCACTGAAGCTTTCTTT
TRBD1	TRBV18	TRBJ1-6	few	CASSQDRVTLGGSPLHF	TGTGCCAGCTCACAGGACAGGGTCACCCTAGGGGGTTCACCCCTCCACTTT
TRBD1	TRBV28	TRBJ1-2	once	CASSLGTARFYGYTF	TGTGCCAGCAGTTTGGGGACAGCACGCTTCTATGGCTACACCTTC
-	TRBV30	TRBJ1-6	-	CAWSVRSPLHF	TGTGCCTGGAGTGTACGGTCACCCCTCCACTTT
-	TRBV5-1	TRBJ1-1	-	CASSLYGGKDTEAFF	TGCGCCAGCAGCTTGTATGGGGGGAAGGACACTGAAGCTTTCTTT
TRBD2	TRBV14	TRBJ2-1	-	CASSPPLEAGGLHEQFF	TGTGCCAGCAGCCCCCCCCTTGAGGCGGGGGGGTTGCATGAGCAGTTCTTC
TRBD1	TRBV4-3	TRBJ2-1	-	CASSQDRGTAYNEQFF	TGCGCCAGCAGCCAAGATAGGGGGACAGCCTACAATGAGCAGTTCTTC
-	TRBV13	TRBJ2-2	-	CASSSDYATGELFF	TGTGCCAGCAGCTCCGACTACGCCACCGGGGAGCTGTTTTTT
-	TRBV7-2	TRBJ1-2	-	CASSLAPTQVINGYTF	TGTGCCAGCAGCTTAGCTCCGACACAGGTTATAAATGGCTACACCTTC
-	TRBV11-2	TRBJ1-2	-	CASSSPTGVQGYTF	TGTGCCAGCAGCTCCCCGACGGGGGTACAGGGCTACACCTTC
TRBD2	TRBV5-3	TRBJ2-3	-	CARSPPQRGPPRLTDTQYF	TGTGCCAGAAGCCCCCCCCAGCGGGGGCCACCTCGCCTCACAGATACGCAGTATTTT
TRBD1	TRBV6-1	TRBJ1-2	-	CASSGTGFGYGYTF	TGTGCCAGCAGTGGGACAGGGTTTGGCTATGGCTACACCTTC
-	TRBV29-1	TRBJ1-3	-	CSVSGGNTIYF	TGCAGCGTTTCGGGTGGAAACACCATATATTTT
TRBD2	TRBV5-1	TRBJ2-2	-	CASSLFAGVDGELFF	TGCGCCAGCAGCTTGTTTGCGGGAGTCGACGGGGAGCTGTTTTTT
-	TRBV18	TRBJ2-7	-	CASSLTAPNEQYF	TGTGCCAGCTCACTGACTGCGCCGAACGAGCAGTACTTC
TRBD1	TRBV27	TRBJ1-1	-	CASSPRQGMPLAEAFF	TGTGCCAGCAGTCCCCGACAGGGGATGCCATTGGCTGAAGCTTTCTTT
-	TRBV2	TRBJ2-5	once	CASRIEAGSETQYF	TGTGCCAGCAGAATAGAGGCAGGGTCAGAGACCCAGTACTTC
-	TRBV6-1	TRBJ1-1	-	CASIRDKINTEAFF	TGTGCCAGCATTCGAGACAAGATCAACACTGAAGCTTTCTTT
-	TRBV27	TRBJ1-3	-	CASSFRGTGNTIYF	TGTGCCAGCAGTTTCCGGGGTACTGGAAACACCATATATTTT
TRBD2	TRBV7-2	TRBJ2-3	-	CASSLSRTSIDTQYF	TGTGCCAGCAGCTTATCCCGGACTAGTATCGATACGCAGTATTTT
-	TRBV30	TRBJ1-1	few	CAWSVQGISEAFF	TGTGCCTGGAGTGTACAGGGTATCTCTGAAGCTTTCTTT
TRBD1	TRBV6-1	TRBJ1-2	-	CASSGQTGGDGYTF	TGTGCCAGCAGTGGACAGACAGGGGGCGATGGCTACACCTTC
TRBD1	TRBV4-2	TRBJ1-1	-	CASSQLLGQIAFF	TGTGCCAGCAGCCAACTCTTGGGACAGATAGCTTTCTTT
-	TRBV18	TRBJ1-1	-	CASQADSMNTEAFF	TGTGCCAGCCAGGCCGACAGTATGAACACTGAAGCTTTCTTT
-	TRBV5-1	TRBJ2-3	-	CASRAVGTDTQYF	TGCGCCAGCAGGGCGGTCGGCACAGATACGCAGTATTTT
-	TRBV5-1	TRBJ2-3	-	CASEQDSTDTQYF	TGCGCCAGCGAGCAGGACTCGACAGATACGCAGTATTTT
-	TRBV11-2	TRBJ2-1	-	CASSLVRGTDTYNEQFF	TGTGCCAGCAGCTTAGTAAGGGGGACGGATACCTACAATGAGCAGTTCTTC
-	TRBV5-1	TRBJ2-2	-	CASSLAEVGALGTGELFF	TGCGCCAGCAGCTTGGCAGAGGTGGGGGCGCTCGGCACCGGGGAGCTGTTTTTT
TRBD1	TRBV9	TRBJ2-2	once	CASSGGGVPGELFF	TGTGCCAGCAGCGGAGGGGGCGTCCCCGGGGAGCTGTTTTTT
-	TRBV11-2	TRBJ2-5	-	CASSGRIREETQYF	TGTGCCAGCAGCGGAAGGATCAGGGAAGAGACCCAGTACTTC
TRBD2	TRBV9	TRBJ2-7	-	CASSHQTSGRAEQYF	TGTGCCAGCAGCCATCAGACTAGCGGGAGGGCCGAGCAGTACTTC
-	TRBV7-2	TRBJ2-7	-	CASSLAGAQGRYF	TGTGCCAGCAGCTTGGCGGGGGCCCAGGGACGGTACTTC